This entry concerns a single TCR beta chain. Its antigen is still unknown. No quality values exist for individual bases; no much larger clone is one base distant. Library construction relied on the immunoSEQ multiplex PCR assay. Deep sequencing of rearranged TCR beta loci, alongside multiparametric flow cytometry, was used to profile T cell repertoires. The source is immuneACCESS, and TCRdb retained only in-frame sequences with V and J called. Part of the clones is not carried over; for the studies checked, unresolved V genes explain less than half of this, and the remainder is unexplained. The sample table records fewer than 20,000 clones; roughly 90% of these occur just once. The top ten clones comprise around 1.7% of the sample. This sample is part of a study of lymphopenia after photon versus proton radiotherapy (dated by TCRdb to the late 2010s). Describing the broader study: Photon and proton radiation therapy were compared by the study for their immunological effects in patients with gastrointestinal tumors who developed high-grade lymphopenia. The cohort included 20 patients with gastrointestinal tumors who developed lymphopenia after receiving either photon or proton therapy. The study was designed to characterize how the impact on the immune system differs between the two radiation modalities. Beyond this particular receptor, the publication reports: The survival association was assessed only in patients who died, and better survival with proton therapy was presented by the authors as a possibility rather than a demonstrated result. After the lymphocyte count nadir, repertoires from photon-treated patients showed oligoclonal expansion, particularly of CD8+ Temra cells, and this expansion drove the decline in diversity. Proton-treated patients stayed relatively stable during treatment, while photon-treated patients lost naive T cells and TCR diversity and gained effector/memory populations. Across the cohort, an inverse correlation was found between a larger post-nadir drop in TCR diversity and overall survival time among patients who died.

The TCR was taken from a woman aged 40-49 years with cholangiocarcinoma. Here the sequenced sample was peripheral blood, taken from a patient treated with photon-based radiotherapy.

The DNA sequence is as follows: TGTGCCAGCAGCTTAGGAGACGGGAAGAACACTGAAGCTTTCTTT. Its protein is CASSLGDGKNTEAFF. This sequence uses TRBV7-9 and TRBJ1-1; no D gene is confidently identified. The trim is 1 base for V and 1 base for J, with a gap of 10 bases between the germline ends. Sequences SEHNR (CDR1) and FQNEAQ (CDR2) are obtained from the germline V gene (reference sequence). The CDR3 holds 15 amino acids from the cysteine to the phenylalanine. The sequence is cut down to CDR3 DNA, 45 bases in frame from base 1.